This record covers a single T cell receptor (beta chain). This clone was seen once. This clone's antigen is unknown. Base qualities are not provided; no much larger clone lies one nucleotide away. This record belongs to a study of blood T cell repertoires in COVID-19 (TCRdb year 2020). Looking at the study overall: Samples from collaborators originated in the United States, Italy and Spain and spanned both the acute and convalescent phases of COVID-19. Samples were obtained from the ongoing ImmuneRACE study (first 160 participants) and from about 1,300 subjects provided by 6 global collaborators. The material from the prospective study consisted of cDNA or gDNA derived from T cells, B-cell-depleted T cells, or PBMCs. The repertoires were released in a freely available public database intended as a resource for research on the immune response to SARS-CoV-2. Where available, HLA class I and class II types were obtained from metadata supplied by the sample provider rather than from assay-based typing. A de-identified subject ID, COVID-19 status, age in years and sex were almost always included in the sample metadata. The dataset comprised deeply sampled blood TCRbeta repertoires from subjects exposed to, actively infected with, or recovered from COVID-19.

In Seattle, one collaborating source enrolled patients while the infection was active and tracked those patients longitudinally over the course of disease. The collaborating institutions used their own protocols to collect whole blood in K2EDTA tubes. For TCRbeta analysis, collaborator samples were shipped as frozen whole blood, as isolated PBMCs, or as DNA extracted from either sample type. TCRbeta CDR3 regions were amplified from genomic DNA using the immunoSEQ Assay, a bias-controlled multiplex PCR. Per the authors' processing: The number of nucleated cells in each sample was estimated from the amplification of reference gene primers within the assay. To quantify the absolute abundance of each unique TCRbeta CDR3 rearrangement, sequence reads were collapsed and filtered. For each sample, productive Simpson clonality was calculated as the square root of Simpson's diversity index across productive rearrangements. Drawn from immuneACCESS, this table holds only the in-frame rearrangements with V and J called that TCRdb kept. Clones are partly lost; checked studies trace under half to an unresolved V gene and leave the rest unexplained. V, J and clone size were drawn from that table, and D and trimming were deduced from the DNA. The sample table lists around 53,000 clones, 80% to 90% of them with a count of one. The leading ten clones occupy roughly 6.5% of the sample.

Broader findings and caveats from the paper: Clinical and demographic metadata were provided uncurated, with the amount varying by source and participant.

V and J are truncated by 2 bases and 2 bases respectively, leaving an intervening sequence of 9 bases. Sequences MGHRA (CDR1) and YSYEKL (CDR2) are obtained from the germline V gene. The cysteine opens and the phenylalanine closes a CDR3 of 14 amino acids. CDR3 DNA only is kept here, 42 bases in frame from base 1. The sequence joins TRBV4-1 to TRBJ1-1; no D gene call is confident. The material sequenced was peripheral blood. The origin of this receptor is a woman in her sixties or seventies with COVID-19, enrolled during active disease. The DNA reads TGCGCCAGCAGCCAATTTAGTAGAAACACTGAAGCTTTCTTT. Its protein product is CASSQFSRNTEAFF.